The 5 T cell receptor beta chains in this list originate from one sample, sequenced in a study of blood T cell repertoires in COVID-19. Repertoires were generated with immunoSEQ multiplex PCR, while TCRdb's copy carries only in-frame clones and drops some. The sample contains roughly 84,000 clones, about four fifths of which appear only once. Sequenced input: peripheral blood. The receptors come from a woman aged 40 to 49 with active or convalescent COVID-19.

This chain connects TRBV5-3 to TRBJ2-7; weak D call: TRBD2 (6 bases). TRBV5-3 is placed among ORFs of uncertain function. The CDR3 length is 17 residues. Trimming removed 2 bases from V and 0 bases from J, with 18 bases in between. The DNA for the CDR3 is TGTGCCAGAAGCTTTAAGGGATGGGGGGTCGGCTCCTACGAGCAGTACTTC. Its protein is CARSFKGWGVGSYEQYF.

The chain is built from TRBV6-5 and TRBJ2-1; D not resolved. Trimming removed 4 bases at V and 4 bases at J, with 14 bases between. Germline V lookup: CDR1 MNHEY, CDR2 SVGAGI. The CDR3 runs 15 residues. Written as DNA, the CDR3 is TGTGCCAGCAGTTCCTCCCTCAGAGGATACAATGAGCAGTTCTTC. This codes for CASSSSLRGYNEQFF.

The chain is built from TRBV3-1 (or the pseudogene TRBV3-2) and TRBJ2-1; TRBD2 aligns across 8 bases. V lost 1 base and J lost 4; bases outside the gene matches: 0. The CDR3 runs to 14 residues. The V gene's germline CDR1 is LGHDT and CDR2 YNNKEL (reference sequence). The CDR3 region has the DNA TGTGCCAGCAGCCAAGGCGGGAGGTACAATGAGCAGTTCTTC. The encoded protein is CASSQGGRYNEQFF.

This clone was counted only a few times. This chain links TRBV18 with TRBJ2-7; D possibly corresponds to TRBD1 (6 bases). V was clipped by 2 bases and J by 1 base, with 9 bases between them. Germline V gives CDR1 KGHSH, CDR2 LQKENI. CDR3 length equals 14 residues. The CDR3 loop is CASSPLQGSYEQYF. CDR3 coding DNA: TGTGCCAGCTCACCATTGCAGGGGTCCTACGAGCAGTACTTC.

V and J are TRBV6-5 and TRBJ1-6; perhaps TRBD1 as D (5 bases). V was cut by 6 bases and J by 9 bases, with 15 bases left in between. The CDR3 runs 14 residues. From germline, CDR1 is MNHEY and CDR2 SVGAGI. In DNA, the CDR3 is TGTGCCAGCAGATCTCCAGGGCAACTTTCACCCCTCCACTTT. Encoded protein: CASRSPGQLSPLHF.